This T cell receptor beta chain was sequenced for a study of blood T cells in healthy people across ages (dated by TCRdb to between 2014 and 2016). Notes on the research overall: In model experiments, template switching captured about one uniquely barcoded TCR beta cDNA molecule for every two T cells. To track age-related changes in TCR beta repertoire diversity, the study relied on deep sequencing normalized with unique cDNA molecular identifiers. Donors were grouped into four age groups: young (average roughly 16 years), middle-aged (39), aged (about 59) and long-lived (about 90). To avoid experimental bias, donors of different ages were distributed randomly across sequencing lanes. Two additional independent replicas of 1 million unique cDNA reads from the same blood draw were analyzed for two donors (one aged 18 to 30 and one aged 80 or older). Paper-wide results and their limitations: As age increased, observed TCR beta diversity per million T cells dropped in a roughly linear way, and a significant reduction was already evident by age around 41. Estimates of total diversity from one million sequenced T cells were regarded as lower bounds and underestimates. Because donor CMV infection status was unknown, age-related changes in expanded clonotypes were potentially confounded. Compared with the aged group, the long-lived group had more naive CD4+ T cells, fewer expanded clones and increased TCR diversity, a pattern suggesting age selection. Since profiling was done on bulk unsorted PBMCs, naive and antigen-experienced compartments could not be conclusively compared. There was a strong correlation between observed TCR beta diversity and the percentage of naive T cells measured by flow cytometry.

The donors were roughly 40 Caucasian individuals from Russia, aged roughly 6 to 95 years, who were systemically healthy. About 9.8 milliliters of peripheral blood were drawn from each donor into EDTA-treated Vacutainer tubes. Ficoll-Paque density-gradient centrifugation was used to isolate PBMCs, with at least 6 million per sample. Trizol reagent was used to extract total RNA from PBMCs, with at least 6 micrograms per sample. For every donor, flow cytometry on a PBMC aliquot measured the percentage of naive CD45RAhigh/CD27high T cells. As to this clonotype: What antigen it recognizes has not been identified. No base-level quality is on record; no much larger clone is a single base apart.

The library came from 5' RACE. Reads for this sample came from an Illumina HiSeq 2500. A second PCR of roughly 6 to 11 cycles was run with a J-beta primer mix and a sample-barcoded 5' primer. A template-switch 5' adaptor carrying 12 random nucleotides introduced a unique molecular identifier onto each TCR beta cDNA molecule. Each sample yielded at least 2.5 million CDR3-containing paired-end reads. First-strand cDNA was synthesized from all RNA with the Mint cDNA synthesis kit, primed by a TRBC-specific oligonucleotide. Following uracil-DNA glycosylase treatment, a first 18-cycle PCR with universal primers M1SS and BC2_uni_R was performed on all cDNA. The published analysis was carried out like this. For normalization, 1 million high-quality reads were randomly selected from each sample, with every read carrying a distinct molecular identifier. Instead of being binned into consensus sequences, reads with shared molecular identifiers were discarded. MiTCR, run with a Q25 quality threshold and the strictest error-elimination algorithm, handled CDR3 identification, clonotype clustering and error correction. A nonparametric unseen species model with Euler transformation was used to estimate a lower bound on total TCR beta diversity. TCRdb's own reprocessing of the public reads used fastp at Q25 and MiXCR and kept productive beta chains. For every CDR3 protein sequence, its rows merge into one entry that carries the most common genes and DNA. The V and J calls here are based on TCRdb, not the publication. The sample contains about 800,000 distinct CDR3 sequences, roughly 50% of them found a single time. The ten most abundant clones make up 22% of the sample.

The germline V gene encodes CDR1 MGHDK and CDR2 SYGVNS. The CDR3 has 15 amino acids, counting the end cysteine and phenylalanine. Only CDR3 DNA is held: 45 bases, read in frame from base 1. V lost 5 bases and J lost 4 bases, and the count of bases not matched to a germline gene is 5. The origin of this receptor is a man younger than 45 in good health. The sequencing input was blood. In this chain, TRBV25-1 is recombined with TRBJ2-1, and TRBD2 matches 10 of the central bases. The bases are TGTGCCAGCAGTAGGCGAGCGGGAGGGTACAATGAGCAGTTCTTC. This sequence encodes CASSRRAGGYNEQFF.